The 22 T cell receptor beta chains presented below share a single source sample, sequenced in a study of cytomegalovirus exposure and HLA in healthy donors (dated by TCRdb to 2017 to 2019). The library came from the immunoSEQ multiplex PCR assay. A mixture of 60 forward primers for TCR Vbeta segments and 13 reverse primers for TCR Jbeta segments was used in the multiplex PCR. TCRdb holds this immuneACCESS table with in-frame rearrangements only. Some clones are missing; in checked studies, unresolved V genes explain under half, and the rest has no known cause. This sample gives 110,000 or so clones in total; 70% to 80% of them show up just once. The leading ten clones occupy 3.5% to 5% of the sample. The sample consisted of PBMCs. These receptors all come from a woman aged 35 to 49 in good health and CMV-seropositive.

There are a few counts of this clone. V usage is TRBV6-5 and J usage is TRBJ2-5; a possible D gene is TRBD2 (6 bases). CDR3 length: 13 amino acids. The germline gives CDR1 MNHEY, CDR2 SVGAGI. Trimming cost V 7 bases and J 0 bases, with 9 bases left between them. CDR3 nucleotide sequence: TGTGCCAGCAATGGGGACTACCAAGAGACCCAGTACTTC. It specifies CASNGDYQETQYF.

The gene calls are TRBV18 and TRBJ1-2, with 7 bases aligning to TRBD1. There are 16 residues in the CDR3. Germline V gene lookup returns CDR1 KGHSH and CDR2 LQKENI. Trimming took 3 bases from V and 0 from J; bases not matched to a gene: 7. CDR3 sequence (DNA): TGTGCCAGCTCACCGGGACAGCGGCCATCTAACTATGGCTACACCTTC. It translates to CASSPGQRPSNYGYTF.

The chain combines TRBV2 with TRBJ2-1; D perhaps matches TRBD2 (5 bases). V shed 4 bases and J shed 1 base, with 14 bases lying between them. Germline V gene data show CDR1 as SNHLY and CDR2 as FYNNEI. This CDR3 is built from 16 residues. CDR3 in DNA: TGTGCCAGCAGTGGTCGGCGGGCGGCATCCTACAATGAGCAGTTCTTC. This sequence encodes CASSGRRAASYNEQFF.

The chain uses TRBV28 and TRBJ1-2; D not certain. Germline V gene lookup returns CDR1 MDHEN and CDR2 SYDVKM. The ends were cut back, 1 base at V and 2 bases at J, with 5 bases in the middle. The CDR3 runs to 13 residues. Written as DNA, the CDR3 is TGTGCCAGCAGTTTATCAAGCAACTATGGCTACACCTTC. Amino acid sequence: CASSLSSNYGYTF.

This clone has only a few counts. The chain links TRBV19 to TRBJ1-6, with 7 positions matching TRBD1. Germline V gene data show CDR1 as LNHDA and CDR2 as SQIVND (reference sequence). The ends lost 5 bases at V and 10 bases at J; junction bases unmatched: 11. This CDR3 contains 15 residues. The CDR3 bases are TGTGCCAGTAGTTCCCGGACAGGCGGCTGGTCACCCCTCCACTTT. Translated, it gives CASSSRTGGWSPLHF.

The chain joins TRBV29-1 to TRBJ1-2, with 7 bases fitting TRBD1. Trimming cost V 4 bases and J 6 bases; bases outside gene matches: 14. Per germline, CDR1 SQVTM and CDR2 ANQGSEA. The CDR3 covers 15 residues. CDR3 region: CSVGTGARRENGYTF. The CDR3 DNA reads TGCAGCGTTGGTACAGGGGCGCGGAGGGAGAATGGCTACACCTTC.

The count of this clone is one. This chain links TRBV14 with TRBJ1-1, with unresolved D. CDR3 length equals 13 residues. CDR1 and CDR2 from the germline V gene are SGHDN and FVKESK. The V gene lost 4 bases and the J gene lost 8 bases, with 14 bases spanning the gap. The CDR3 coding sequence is TGTGCCAGCAGCCCCGCCCTGGCGGTGGAAGCTTTCTTT. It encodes CASSPALAVEAFF.

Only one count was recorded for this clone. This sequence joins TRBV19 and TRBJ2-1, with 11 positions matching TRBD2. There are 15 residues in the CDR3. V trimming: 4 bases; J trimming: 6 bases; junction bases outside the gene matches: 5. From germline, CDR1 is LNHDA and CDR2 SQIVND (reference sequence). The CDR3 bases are TGTGCCAGTAGTAGTGGCACTAGCGGGAGCAATGAGCAGTTCTTC. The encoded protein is CASSSGTSGSNEQFF.

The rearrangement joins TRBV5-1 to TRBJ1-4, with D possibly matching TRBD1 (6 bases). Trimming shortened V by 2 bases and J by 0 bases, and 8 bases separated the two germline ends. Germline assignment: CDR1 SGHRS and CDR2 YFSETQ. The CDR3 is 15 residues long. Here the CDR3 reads CASSLGQTTNEKLFF. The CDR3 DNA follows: TGCGCCAGCAGCTTAGGACAGACAACTAATGAAAAACTGTTTTTT.

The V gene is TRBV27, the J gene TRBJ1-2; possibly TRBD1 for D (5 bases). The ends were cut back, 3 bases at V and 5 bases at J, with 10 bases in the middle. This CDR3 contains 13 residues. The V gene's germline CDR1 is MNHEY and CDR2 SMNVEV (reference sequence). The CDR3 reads CASSFGTAYGYTF. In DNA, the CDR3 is TGTGCCAGCAGTTTTGGGACTGCTTATGGCTACACCTTC.

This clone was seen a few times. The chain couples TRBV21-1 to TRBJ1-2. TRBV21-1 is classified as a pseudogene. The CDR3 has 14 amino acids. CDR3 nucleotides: TGTGCCAGCAGCCTTCCCCGGGGGGCACAGGGCTACACCTTC. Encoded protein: CASSLPRGAQGYTF.

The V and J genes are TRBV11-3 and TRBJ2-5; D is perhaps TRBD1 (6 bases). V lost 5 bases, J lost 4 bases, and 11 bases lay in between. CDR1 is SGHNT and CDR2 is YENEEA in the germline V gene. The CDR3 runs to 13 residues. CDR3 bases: TGTGCCAGCAGCGTCCGAGGGGGAGAGACCCAGTACTTC. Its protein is CASSVRGGETQYF.

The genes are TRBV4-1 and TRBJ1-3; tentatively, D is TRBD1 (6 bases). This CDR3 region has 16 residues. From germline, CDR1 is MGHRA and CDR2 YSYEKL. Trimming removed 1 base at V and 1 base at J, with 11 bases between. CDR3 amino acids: CASSQGGGRSGNTIYF. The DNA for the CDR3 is TGCGCCAGCAGCCAAGGCGGGGGCAGATCTGGAAACACCATATATTTT.

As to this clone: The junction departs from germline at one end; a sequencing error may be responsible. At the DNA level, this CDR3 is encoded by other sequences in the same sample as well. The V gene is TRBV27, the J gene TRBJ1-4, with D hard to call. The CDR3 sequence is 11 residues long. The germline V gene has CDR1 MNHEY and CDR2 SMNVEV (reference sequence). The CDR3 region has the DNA TGTGCTAGCAGTTTCAGGGAAAAACTGTTTTTT. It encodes CASSFREKLFF.

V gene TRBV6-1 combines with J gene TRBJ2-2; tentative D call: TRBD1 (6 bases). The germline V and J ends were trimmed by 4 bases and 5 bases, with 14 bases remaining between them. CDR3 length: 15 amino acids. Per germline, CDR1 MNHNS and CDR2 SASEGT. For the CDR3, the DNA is TGTGCCAGCAGTGCACAGGGTTTGTCGACCGGGGAGCTGTTTTTT. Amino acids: CASSAQGLSTGELFF.

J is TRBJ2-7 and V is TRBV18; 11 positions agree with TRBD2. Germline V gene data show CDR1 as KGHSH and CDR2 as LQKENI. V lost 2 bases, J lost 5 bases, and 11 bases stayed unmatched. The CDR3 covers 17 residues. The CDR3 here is CASSPALTLAGGNEQYF. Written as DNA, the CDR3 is TGTGCCAGCTCACCAGCCCTTACTCTAGCGGGAGGTAACGAGCAGTACTTC.

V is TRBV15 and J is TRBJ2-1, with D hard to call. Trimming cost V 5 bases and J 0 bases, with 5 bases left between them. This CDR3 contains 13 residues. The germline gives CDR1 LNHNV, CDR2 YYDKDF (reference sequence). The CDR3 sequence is CATSESSYNEQFF. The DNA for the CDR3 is TGTGCCACCAGCGAGAGCTCCTACAATGAGCAGTTCTTC.

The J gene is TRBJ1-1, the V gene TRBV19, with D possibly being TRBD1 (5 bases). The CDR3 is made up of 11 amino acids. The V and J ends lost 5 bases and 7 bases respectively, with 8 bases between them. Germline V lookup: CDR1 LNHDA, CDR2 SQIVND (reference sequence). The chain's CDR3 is CASSWTFEAFF. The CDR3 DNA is TGTGCCAGTAGTTGGACATTTGAAGCTTTCTTT.

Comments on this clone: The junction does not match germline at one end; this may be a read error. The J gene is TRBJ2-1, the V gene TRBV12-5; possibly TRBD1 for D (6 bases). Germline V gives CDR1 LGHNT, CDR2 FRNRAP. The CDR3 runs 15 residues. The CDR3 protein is CVSGLVQGNFYEQFF. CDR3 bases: TGTGTTAGTGGTTTGGTGCAGGGGAACTTTTATGAGCAGTTCTTC.

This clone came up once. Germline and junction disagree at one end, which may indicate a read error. CDR3: CSSSPRGGLQEKLFF. In DNA, the CDR3 is TGTTCCAGCAGCCCCCGGGGGGGGTTACAAGAAAAACTGTTTTTT. The genes are TRBV7-9 and TRBJ1-4, with D tentatively TRBD1 (5 bases). The germline CDR1 and CDR2 sequences are SEHNR and FQNEAQ (reference sequence). The CDR3 is 15 residues long.

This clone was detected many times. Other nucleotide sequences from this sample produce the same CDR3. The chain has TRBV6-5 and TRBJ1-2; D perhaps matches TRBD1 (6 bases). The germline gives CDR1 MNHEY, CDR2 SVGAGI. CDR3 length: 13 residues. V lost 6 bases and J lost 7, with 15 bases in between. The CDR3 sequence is CASREPQGFGYTF. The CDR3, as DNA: TGTGCCAGCAGGGAACCCCAGGGGTTTGGCTACACCTTC.

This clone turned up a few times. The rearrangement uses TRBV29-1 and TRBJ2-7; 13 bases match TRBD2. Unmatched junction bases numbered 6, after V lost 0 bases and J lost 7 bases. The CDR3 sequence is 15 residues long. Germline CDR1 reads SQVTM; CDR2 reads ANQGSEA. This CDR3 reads CSVEERTSGSGEQYF. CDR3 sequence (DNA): TGCAGCGTTGAAGAGAGGACTAGCGGGAGCGGTGAGCAGTACTTC.